This record covers a single TCR beta chain. The antigen remains unidentified. Next came a second PCR, run for about 7 to 12 cycles, which used a sample-barcoded 5' primer along with a J-beta primer mix. TCRdb re-derived calls from the 5' RACE reads in MiXCR, one entry per CDR3 protein. The sample holds roughly 1.5 million distinct CDR3 sequences, roughly two fifths seen once. CDR1 and CDR2 (germline): SGHRS, YFSETQ. V lost 4 bases, J lost 8 bases, and 4 bases stayed unmatched. This CDR3 is 13 amino acids long. This sample stems from a study of blood T cells in healthy people across ages. There were healthy Caucasian individuals from Russia, aged about 6 to 100, serving as donors. RNA extraction gave at least 5 micrograms of total RNA per sample. Regarding the study as a whole: The CMV status of each donor remained undetermined, and this could have confounded shifts in expanded clonotypes. Diversity estimated from one million T cells was considered an underestimate.

The sequencing input was blood. J is TRBJ2-1 and V is TRBV5-1, with 9 positions matching TRBD2. This TCR came from a woman aged 18-29 years in good health. The CDR3 region has the DNA TGCGCCAGCAGCCCTAGCGGGGTAGATGAGCAGTTCTTC. As protein: CASSPSGVDEQFF.